This TCR beta chain was captured by sequencing in a study of T cell changes during pregnancy in multiple sclerosis. Germline values: CDR1 SGHTA, CDR2 FQGNSA. Trimming cost V 0 bases and J 5 bases; bases outside gene matches: 9. There are 18 residues in the CDR3. Here immunoSEQ multiplex PCR was the method, and the copy in TCRdb shows in-frame clones only, minus some. The sample records tens of thousands of clones, 90% to 95% being singletons. The sample here was CD8+ T cells from peripheral blood mononuclear cells, taken before pregnancy. This TCR was recovered from a female donor with multiple sclerosis, enrolled in a pregnancy study. V gene TRBV7-2 combines with J gene TRBJ1-6, with 8 bases lining up with TRBD1. The chain's CDR3 is CASSLAAGGPPNNSPLHF. CDR3 bases: TGTGCCAGCAGCTTAGCGGCAGGGGGCCCTCCTAATAATTCACCCCTCCACTTT.